This T cell receptor beta chain was recovered during a study of T-cell reconstitution after alpha-beta-depleted transplantation in children. This clonotype was detected only once. V was trimmed by 4 bases and J by 8 bases, leaving 6 bases between them. In germline, CDR1 is MNHEY, CDR2 SMNVEV (reference sequence). CDR3 length: 11 amino acids. Construction of the TCRbeta library involved unique molecular identifiers. Using its own MiXCR run on the PCR reads, TCRdb lists one record per CDR3 protein. The sample consists of 530,000 or so distinct CDR3 sequences, 20% to 30% of them appearing once. The rearrangement links TRBV27 to TRBJ2-1; TRBD2 is a possible D gene (5 bases). This clonotype was obtained from a boy younger than two with Wiskott-Aldrich syndrome, due to receive a stem cell transplant. Source: PBMCs, taken before TCRalphabeta/CD19-depleted stem cell transplant. The CDR3 protein is CASSSSHEQFF. DNA of the CDR3: TGTGCCAGCAGTTCTAGCCATGAGCAGTTCTTC.